The text below deals with one T cell receptor (beta chain). The antigen remains unidentified. The data were obtained in a study of response to subunit inactivated influenza vaccine. Study-wide results and limits: The study's authors posited that every seasonal influenza vaccination enlists few new T cells.

The CDR3 has 19 residues. After removal of 4 bases from V and 3 bases from J, the junction contained 14 bases not matched to a gene. TCRdb used MiXCR to reprocess the RT-PCR reads, holding one entry per CDR3 protein. Of 860,000 or so distinct CDR3 sequences listed, approximately 21% are singletons. The receptor's source is a man aged 50 to 60 who received an inactivated influenza vaccine. Source: PBMCs from blood, taken 5 to 6 days after vaccination. The V gene is TRBV12-3 or TRBV12-4, the J gene TRBJ2-2, with 10 bases matching TRBD2. CDR3 in DNA: TGTGCCAGCAGTTCCCTTTCACGGCCTAGCGGGAGTTACACCGGGGAGCTGTTTTTT. This translates into CASSSLSRPSGSYTGELFF.